This is a list of T cell receptor beta chains from one sample in a study of T cells in Graves' hyperthyroidism and ophthalmopathy. Using its own MiXCR run on the multiplex PCR reads, TCRdb lists one record per CDR3 protein. The sample holds 530,000 or so distinct CDR3 sequences; roughly a sixth are singletons and the top ten take approximately 15%. Sample: blood. Receptor source: a woman between 18 and 30 years old with Graves' ophthalmopathy. The CDR3 runs from the conserved cysteine through the conserved F or W. The D gene is left open where the match is weak. Clone sizes are given selectively: once, few, many, or a class where the clone is expanded.

j_gene: TRBJ2-3; v_gene: TRBV10-3; abundance: .; d_gene: .; CDR3aa: CATSYSLNGAEQYF; CDR3nt: TGTGCCACCAGTTACAGCCTCAATGGGGCAGAGCAGTATTTT
j_gene: TRBJ1-2; v_gene: TRBV6-1; abundance: many; d_gene: .; CDR3aa: CASSGSYGYGYTF; CDR3nt: TGTGCCAGCAGTGGAAGTTACGGCTATGGCTACACCTTC
j_gene: TRBJ1-5; v_gene: TRBV7-2; abundance: .; d_gene: .; CDR3aa: CASSSDGANQPQHF; CDR3nt: TGTGCCAGCAGCTCCGACGGGGCCAATCAGCCCCAGCATTTT
j_gene: TRBJ2-5; v_gene: TRBV3-1; abundance: many; d_gene: .; CDR3aa: CASSQGGGVGETQYF; CDR3nt: TGTGCCAGCAGCCAAGGAGGTGGGGTTGGGGAGACCCAGTACTTC
j_gene: TRBJ1-4; v_gene: TRBV11-2; abundance: few; d_gene: TRBD1; CDR3aa: CASSLVVSRDSNEKLFF; CDR3nt: TGTGCCAGCAGCTTAGTTGTTTCGAGGGACAGTAATGAAAAACTGTTTTTT
j_gene: TRBJ2-3; v_gene: TRBV12-3/TRBV12-4; abundance: few; d_gene: TRBD2; CDR3aa: CASSSRASGRARQAYF; CDR3nt: TGTGCCAGCAGTTCAAGGGCTAGCGGGAGGGCCAGACAGGCGTATTTT
j_gene: TRBJ2-3; v_gene: TRBV7-9; abundance: few; d_gene: TRBD1; CDR3aa: CAIGTGPDTQYF; CDR3nt: TGTGCCATCGGGACAGGGCCAGATACGCAGTATTTT
j_gene: TRBJ1-4; v_gene: TRBV12-3/TRBV12-4; abundance: .; d_gene: .; CDR3aa: CASSLPRDAATNEKLFF; CDR3nt: TGTGCCAGCAGTTTACCAAGGGACGCCGCAACTAATGAAAAACTGTTTTTT
j_gene: TRBJ1-2; v_gene: TRBV15; abundance: .; d_gene: .; CDR3aa: CATSSETYGYTF; CDR3nt: TGTGCCACCAGTTCCGAGACGTATGGCTACACCTTC
j_gene: TRBJ2-2; v_gene: TRBV11-2; abundance: few; d_gene: TRBD2; CDR3aa: CASSPTSGRGTGELFF; CDR3nt: TGTGCCAGCAGCCCCACTAGCGGGCGGGGGACCGGGGAGCTGTTTTTT
j_gene: TRBJ2-3; v_gene: TRBV10-2; abundance: .; d_gene: .; CDR3aa: CASSETRKGTDTQYF; CDR3nt: TGCGCCAGCAGTGAGACTAGGAAGGGCACAGATACGCAGTATTTT
j_gene: TRBJ2-2; v_gene: TRBV12-3/TRBV12-4; abundance: .; d_gene: TRBD2; CDR3aa: CASSLLGGAGELFF; CDR3nt: TGTGCCAGCAGTCTCCTGGGGGGGGCCGGGGAGCTGTTTTTT
j_gene: TRBJ2-1; v_gene: TRBV6-6; abundance: .; d_gene: .; CDR3aa: CASSYSSGGPYNEQFF; CDR3nt: TGTGCCAGCAGTTACTCCTCCGGGGGACCCTACAATGAGCAGTTCTTC
j_gene: TRBJ2-2; v_gene: TRBV15; abundance: .; d_gene: TRBD1; CDR3aa: CATSRDTGTGPNGELFF; CDR3nt: TGTGCCACCAGCAGAGATACCGGGACAGGGCCGAACGGGGAGCTGTTTTTT
j_gene: TRBJ2-3; v_gene: TRBV28; abundance: many; d_gene: TRBD2; CDR3aa: CASSLAGAADTQYF; CDR3nt: TGTGCCAGCAGTCTAGCGGGAGCCGCAGATACGCAGTATTTT
j_gene: TRBJ1-4; v_gene: TRBV5-1; abundance: few; d_gene: .; CDR3aa: CASSLAAQRGEKLFF; CDR3nt: TGCGCCAGCAGCTTGGCGGCCCAACGAGGGGAAAAACTGTTTTTT
j_gene: TRBJ2-3; v_gene: TRBV12-3/TRBV12-4; abundance: .; d_gene: .; CDR3aa: CASSPGNSRNTQYF; CDR3nt: TGTGCCAGCAGCCCAGGAAATAGTCGTAATACGCAGTATTTT
j_gene: TRBJ2-3; v_gene: TRBV9; abundance: once; d_gene: TRBD2; CDR3aa: CASSPVAGESTDTQYF; CDR3nt: TGTGCCAGCAGCCCAGTAGCGGGGGAGAGCACAGATACGCAGTATTTT
j_gene: TRBJ1-3; v_gene: TRBV6-2/TRBV6-3; abundance: few; d_gene: .; CDR3aa: CASSYSVGSSGNTIYF; CDR3nt: TGTGCCAGCAGTTACTCTGTCGGTTCCTCTGGAAACACCATATATTTT
j_gene: TRBJ1-1; v_gene: TRBV5-5; abundance: many; d_gene: TRBD1; CDR3aa: CASSLGTGYTEAFF; CDR3nt: TGTGCCAGCAGCCTCGGGACAGGATACACTGAAGCTTTCTTT
j_gene: TRBJ1-1; v_gene: TRBV7-9; abundance: many; d_gene: .; CDR3aa: CASSSQGYSTEAFF; CDR3nt: TGTGCCAGCAGCTCCCAGGGGTACTCCACTGAAGCTTTCTTT
j_gene: TRBJ1-2; v_gene: TRBV6-4; abundance: .; d_gene: .; CDR3aa: CASSDSTKRRGGYTF; CDR3nt: TGTGCCAGCAGTGACTCGACCAAGAGACGCGGGGGCTACACCTTC
j_gene: TRBJ2-6; v_gene: TRBV6-5; abundance: .; d_gene: .; CDR3aa: CASSYEEGRAPGANVLTF; CDR3nt: TGTGCCAGCAGTTACGAGGAAGGCAGGGCGCCGGGGGCCAACGTCCTGACTTTC